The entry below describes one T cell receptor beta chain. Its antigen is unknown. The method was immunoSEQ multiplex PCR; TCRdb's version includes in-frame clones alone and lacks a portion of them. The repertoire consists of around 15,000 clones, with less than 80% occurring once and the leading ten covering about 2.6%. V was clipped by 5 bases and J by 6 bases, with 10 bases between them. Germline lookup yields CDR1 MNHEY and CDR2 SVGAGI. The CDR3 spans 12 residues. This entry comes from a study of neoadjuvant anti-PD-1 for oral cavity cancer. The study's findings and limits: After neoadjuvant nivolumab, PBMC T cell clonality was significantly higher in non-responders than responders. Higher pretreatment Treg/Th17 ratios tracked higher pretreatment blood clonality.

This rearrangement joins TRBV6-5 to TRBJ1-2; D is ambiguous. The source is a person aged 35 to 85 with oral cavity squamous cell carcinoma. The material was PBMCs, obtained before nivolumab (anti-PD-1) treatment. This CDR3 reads CASSEHGDGYTF. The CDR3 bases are TGTGCCAGCAGTGAGCACGGAGATGGCTACACCTTC.